The clone carrying this T cell receptor (beta chain) was seen many times. Arm-PCR of CDR3 regions and iRepertoire HTBI primers were the basis on which TCR beta libraries were built. TCRdb itself ran the multiplex PCR reads through MiXCR, one entry per CDR3 protein. This table holds 350,000 to 500,000 distinct CDR3 sequences, roughly 15% found once. Regarding time point: newly diagnosed GD, antithyroid drugs for less than 3 months. Generation of the TCR library employed RNA extracted from PBMCs. The record originates from a study of regulatory T cells in long-lasting Graves disease. A further study also used this sample, focusing on T cells in Graves' hyperthyroidism and ophthalmopathy. As that study records: Clinical symptoms, serum thyroxine and TRAb, thyroid ultrasound and orbital computed tomography together formed the diagnostic basis.

This receptor was taken from a woman in her 50s with Graves disease. The sequencing here drew on peripheral blood mononuclear cells (PBMCs), taken at new diagnosis, from a patient treated with antithyroid drugs.

CDR3 DNA: TGCGCCAGCAGCTTGCTTCCAGGTCTAAGCTCCTACGAGCAGTACTTC. It codes for CASSLLPGLSSYEQYF. The V call is TRBV5-1, the J call TRBJ2-7, with D unresolved. V dropped 1 base and J dropped 0 bases, with 14 bases sitting between them. Germline CDR1 SGHRS, CDR2 YFSETQ. The CDR3 is made up of 16 amino acids.